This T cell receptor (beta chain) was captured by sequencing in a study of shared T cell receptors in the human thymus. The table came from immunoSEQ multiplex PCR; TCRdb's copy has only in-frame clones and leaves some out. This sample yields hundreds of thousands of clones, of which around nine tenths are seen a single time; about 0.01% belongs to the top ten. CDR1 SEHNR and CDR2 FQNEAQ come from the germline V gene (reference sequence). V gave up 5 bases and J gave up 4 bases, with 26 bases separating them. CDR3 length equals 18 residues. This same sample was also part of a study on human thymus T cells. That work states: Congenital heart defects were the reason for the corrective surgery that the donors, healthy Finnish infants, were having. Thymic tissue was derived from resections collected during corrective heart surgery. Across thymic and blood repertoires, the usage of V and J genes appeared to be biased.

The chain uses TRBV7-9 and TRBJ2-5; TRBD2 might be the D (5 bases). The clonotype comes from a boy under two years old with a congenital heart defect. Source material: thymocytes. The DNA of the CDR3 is TGTGCCAGCAGCCCGACCCTGGTGGGAGTCGGGTTCGGAGAGACCCAGTACTTC. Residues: CASSPTLVGVGFGETQYF.